Listed here are 22 T cell receptor beta chains from one sample, sequenced in a study of vaccination and CD4 T cells after COVID-19. Stated treatment: roughly 10-day PBMC culture with coronavirus spike peptide pools or control peptides (ViraFEST assay). At the Johns Hopkins FTIC core, DNA taken from cultured CD4+ T cells was sequenced by way of the Oncomine TCR Beta short-read assay. MiXCR, applied by TCRdb to the PCR reads, yields one record per CDR3 protein. The sample has fewer than 20,000 distinct CDR3 sequences, approximately 70% seen once; the top ten hold roughly a sixth. For these receptors, no antigen is known. Sequenced input: CD4+ T cells from blood, cultured in vitro. These receptors were taken from a human donor who had recovered from COVID-19.

Written as DNA, the CDR3 is TGTGCCAGTACACCGGGTCCTTTTAGCAATCAGCCCCAGCATTTT. Its translation: CASTPGPFSNQPQHF. This chain uses TRBV19 with TRBJ1-5; no definite D call. Looked up from germline, CDR1 is LNHDA and CDR2 is SQIVND (reference sequence). The V end was cut by 7 bases, the J end by 0 bases, with 13 bases between. CDR3 size: 15 residues.

V gene TRBV27 combines with J gene TRBJ1-5; TRBD1 matches at 7 bases. The CDR3 length is 16 residues. Germline loops: CDR1 MNHEY, CDR2 SMNVEV (reference sequence). The V and J ends lost 3 bases and 1 base, in that order; junction bases with no gene match: 6. In nucleotides, the CDR3 is TGTGCCAGCAGTTTGGGCCGGACAGGCAGCAATCAGCCCCAGCATTTT. It yields the protein CASSLGRTGSNQPQHF.

The chain has TRBV11-2 and TRBJ1-1; 7 nucleotides line up with TRBD1. The germline CDR1 and CDR2 sequences are SGHAT and FQNNGV. The V gene end was trimmed by 4 bases and the J gene end by 4 bases; junction bases not matched to a gene: 12. CDR3 length equals 16 residues. CDR3 loop: CASSSRGAGALTEAFF. The CDR3 region has the DNA TGTGCCAGCAGCTCCAGGGGGGCAGGGGCTCTCACTGAAGCTTTCTTT. The full variable domain, in which reference TRBV11-2 and TRBJ1-1 provide the parts outside the CDR3, is EAGVAQSPRYKIIEKRQSVAFWCNPISGHATLYWYQQILGQGPKLLIQFQNNGVVDDSQLPKDRFSAERLKGVDSTLKIQPAKLEDSAVYLCASSSRGAGALTEAFFGQGTRLTVV.

This clonotype was seen a handful of times. The chain carries TRBV11-1 and TRBJ1-1; perhaps TRBD1 as D (5 bases). The germline V gene encodes CDR1 SGHAT and CDR2 FQDESV (reference sequence). CDR3 length: 16 residues. The V gene lost 6 bases and the J gene lost 0 bases, with 17 bases spanning the gap. The CDR3 region is CASRNTKGLLNTEAFF. The CDR3 bases are TGTGCCAGCAGAAATACAAAGGGACTCTTGAACACTGAAGCTTTCTTT.

The genes are TRBV23-1 and TRBJ2-7, with no clear D. TRBV23-1 is identified as an open reading frame with a role that is uncertain. This CDR3 contains 17 residues. V was shortened by 3 bases and J by 4 bases, with 22 bases between the two germline ends. The CDR3 DNA is TGCGCCAGCAGTCAGCCCCTTCATTGCCCGTTGGGTTACGAGCAGTACTTC. Protein product: CASSQPLHCPLGYEQYF.

V is TRBV7-9 and J is TRBJ1-1; the D is unclear. The CDR3 length is 16 residues. Germline-derived CDR1 and CDR2 are SEHNR and FQNEAQ (reference sequence). Between the trimmed V and J ends, which lost 7 bases and 0 bases, there was a span of 18 bases. DNA of the CDR3: TGTGCCAGCACCTCCCTACGAGAGGGAATGAACACTGAAGCTTTCTTT. Its translation is CASTSLREGMNTEAFF.

This clonotype has just one count. The chain uses TRBV15 and TRBJ2-3; 13 bases line up with TRBD2. The J segment lost 0 bases and the V segment lost 5 bases, leaving 8 bases of the junction unmatched. CDR1 is LNHNV and CDR2 is YYDKDF in the germline V gene (reference sequence). The CDR3 consists of 18 residues. As DNA, the CDR3 is TGTGCCACCAGCCCCGGGACTAGCGGGGCTTCTAGCACAGATACGCAGTATTTT. Protein product: CATSPGTSGASSTDTQYF.

There are a few counts of this clonotype. The V call is TRBV20-1, the J call TRBJ2-5; TRBD1 might be the D (5 bases). The V end lost 6 bases, the J end lost 7 bases, and 21 bases lay between the germline ends. The CDR3 totals 14 residues. The germline V gene has CDR1 DFQATT and CDR2 SNEGSKA (reference sequence). CDR3 amino acids: CSAPPRGAPGTQYF. CDR3 in DNA: TGCAGTGCGCCGCCCCGTGGGGCTCCGGGGACCCAGTACTTC.

This clonotype was observed a few times. This chain connects TRBV19 to TRBJ1-2; possibly TRBD1 for D (6 bases). The CDR3 is 17 residues long. With 2 bases removed from V and 2 bases from J, the gap between germline ends came to 18 bases. In germline, CDR1 is LNHDA, CDR2 SQIVND (reference sequence). DNA for the CDR3: TGTGCCAGTAGTATAAGGGGGACCGCCCTAGGAAACTATGGCTACACCTTC. It specifies CASSIRGTALGNYGYTF.

The chain joins TRBV18 to TRBJ1-3; D is unclear. The germline V gene has CDR1 KGHSH and CDR2 LQKENI. The CDR3 is made up of 15 amino acids. Trimming left V 0 bases short and J 1 base short, with 7 bases between. CDR3 DNA sequence: TGTGCCAGCTCACCACCGGGAGATTCTGGAAACACCATATATTTT. This encodes CASSPPGDSGNTIYF.

The V gene is TRBV18, the J gene TRBJ2-6; no clear D gene. CDR3 length: 15 residues. Looked up from germline, CDR1 is KGHSH and CDR2 is LQKENI. The V and J ends lost 2 bases and 0 bases respectively, with 5 bases between them. The CDR3 sequence is CASSPTRSGANVLTF. CDR3 sequence (DNA): TGTGCCAGCTCACCAACCCGCTCTGGGGCCAACGTCCTGACTTTC.

The chain has TRBV5-1 and TRBJ1-1; weak D call: TRBD1 (6 bases). The V end lost 4 bases, the J end lost 2 bases, and 15 bases lay between the germline ends. This CDR3 has 15 amino acids. In germline, CDR1 is SGHRS, CDR2 YFSETQ. CDR3 loop: CASSRATGINTEAFF. The CDR3 DNA reads TGCGCCAGCAGCCGGGCGACAGGAATTAACACTGAAGCTTTCTTT.

The chain links TRBV30 to TRBJ1-6; perhaps TRBD1 as D (6 bases). V was pared by 1 base and J by 10 bases, with 20 bases between. This CDR3 spans 16 amino acids. Germline values: CDR1 GTSNPN, CDR2 SVGIG (reference sequence). The CDR3 here is CAWSAGTPASGSPLHF. CDR3 sequence (DNA): TGTGCCTGGAGTGCCGGGACACCCGCCAGCGGGTCACCCCTCCACTTT.

V and J are TRBV20-1 and TRBJ1-5, with D unclear. V shed 0 bases and J shed 6 bases, with 12 bases lying between them. The CDR3 covers 14 residues. Germline V gives CDR1 DFQATT, CDR2 SNEGSKA (reference sequence). Written as DNA, the CDR3 is TGCAGTGCTAGAGAAGACAATAGGGCTCAGCCCCAGCATTTT. Protein: CSAREDNRAQPQHF.

The J gene is TRBJ1-5, the V gene TRBV12-3 or TRBV12-4; D not certain. Trimming removed 6 bases from V and 4 bases from J, with 13 bases in between. The CDR3 length is 14 residues. Here the CDR3 reads CASSPWGGNQPQHF. The DNA for the CDR3 is TGTGCCAGCAGCCCTTGGGGTGGAAATCAGCCCCAGCATTTT.

The chain combines TRBV7-2 with TRBJ2-2; TRBD2 matches at 15 bases. Germline CDR1 SGHTA, CDR2 FQGNSA. The CDR3 is made up of 17 amino acids. V lost 5 bases to trimming and J lost 5 bases; unmatched junction nucleotides: 6. CDR3 DNA sequence: TGTGCCAGCAGCCCCCAGGGACTAGCGGGAGGTACCGGGGAGCTGTTTTTT. Protein product: CASSPQGLAGGTGELFF.

The V and J genes are TRBV27 and TRBJ1-1; possible D gene TRBD1, 5 bases. This CDR3 comprises 15 residues. The V gene lost 6 bases and the J gene lost 1 base, with 15 bases spanning the gap. Germline V gene data show CDR1 as MNHEY and CDR2 as SMNVEV (reference sequence). CDR3 in DNA: TGTGCCAGCAGGGACTCGGGGGGGAGGAACACTGAAGCTTTCTTT. This codes for CASRDSGGRNTEAFF.

V gene TRBV20-1 combines with J gene TRBJ2-1, with 11 nucleotides matching TRBD2. The CDR3 has 17 residues. The germline V gene encodes CDR1 DFQATT and CDR2 SNEGSKA (reference sequence). The CDR3 nucleotides are TGCAGCGCCAGGAACTTAGGGACTAGCGGCCTTAGGAATGAGCAGTTCTTC. Protein product: CSARNLGTSGLRNEQFF.

The chain combines TRBV28 with TRBJ1-5; D remains unclear. Looked up from germline, CDR1 is MDHEN and CDR2 is SYDVKM. The CDR3 sequence is 13 residues long. Trimming shortened V by 5 bases and J by 3 bases, and 8 bases separated the two germline ends. CDR3 coding DNA: TGTGCCAGCAGTATAGGGAACAATCAGCCCCAGCATTTT. Translation: CASSIGNNQPQHF.

The chain links TRBV6-5 to TRBJ2-4; TRBD2 agrees at 9 bases. The CDR3 spans 14 residues. The V gene's germline CDR1 is MNHEY and CDR2 SVGAGI. Unmatched junction bases numbered 2, after V lost 0 bases and J lost 8 bases. The CDR3 loop is CASSYSSGRDIQYF. The CDR3 DNA reads TGTGCCAGCAGTTACTCTAGCGGGAGAGACATTCAGTACTTC.

The rearrangement links TRBV20-1 to TRBJ1-2; no clear D gene. This CDR3 spans 16 amino acids. The V and J ends lost 0 bases and 4 bases respectively, with 18 bases between them. Germline V gene data show CDR1 as DFQATT and CDR2 as SNEGSKA (reference sequence). The DNA for the CDR3 is TGCAGTGCTAGAGATATTTTGGGAACCCGAAGCTATGGCTACACCTTC. The encoded protein is CSARDILGTRSYGYTF.

The V call is TRBV20-1, the J call TRBJ2-3; 9 positions agree with TRBD2. The CDR3 length is 13 residues. The trim removed 2 bases at V and 3 bases at J, leaving 0 bases unmatched. Germline V CDR1 and CDR2: DFQATT, SNEGSKA (reference sequence). The CDR3 DNA reads as TGCAGTGCTAGACTAGCGGGAACAGATACGCAGTATTTT. Translating gives CSARLAGTDTQYF.